The 7 T cell receptor beta chains in this list originate from one sample, sequenced in a study of blood T cell repertoires in COVID-19. Assay used: immunoSEQ multiplex PCR; TCRdb lists only in-frame clones, some missing. Of some 150,000 clones listed, around 89% are singletons. The sample consisted of peripheral blood. Source of these receptors: a woman aged 55-70 years with active COVID-19.

The CDR3: CASSQPQGAREYEQYF. The CDR3 coding sequence is TGTGCCAGCAGCCAGCCCCAGGGGGCGAGGGAGTACGAGCAGTACTTC. The chain links TRBV14 to TRBJ2-7; TRBD1 aligns across 8 bases. CDR1 SGHDN and CDR2 FVKESK come from the germline V gene. Unmatched junction bases numbered 11, after V lost 3 bases and J lost 4 bases. CDR3 length: 16 residues.

The genes are TRBV30 and TRBJ1-1; 9 positions match TRBD1. With V trimmed by 8 bases and J by 1 base, 5 bases remained unmatched. The CDR3 length is 13 residues. Germline lookup yields CDR1 GTSNPN and CDR2 SVGIG (reference sequence). The CDR3 nucleotides read TGTGCCGGCAAGACAGGGGGGAACACTGAAGCTTTCTTT. The encoded protein is CAGKTGGNTEAFF.

The V and J genes are TRBV6-5 and TRBJ1-2, with 7 bases identical to TRBD1. CDR3 length: 13 amino acids. With 2 bases clipped from V and 7 bases from J, the junction kept 4 bases outside the gene matches. The germline V gene has CDR1 MNHEY and CDR2 SVGAGI. CDR3 in amino acids: CASSYDRAGGYTF. The CDR3 bases are TGTGCCAGCAGTTACGACAGGGCGGGTGGCTACACCTTC.

This clone has only one observation. The chain combines TRBV25-1 with TRBJ2-3, with TRBD2 matching over 7 bases. The CDR3 is 14 amino acids. CDR1 and CDR2 (germline): MGHDK, SYGVNS. Germline trimming cut 6 bases from V and 6 bases from J; bases unmatched to any gene: 9. CDR3 nucleotide sequence: TGTGCCAGCAGGCTCGGACTAGATTCGGATACGCAGTATTTT. Translation: CASRLGLDSDTQYF.

Remarks on this clone: Additional DNA sequences in this sample encode the identical CDR3. The chain joins TRBV7-2 to TRBJ2-2, with 10 bases fitting TRBD2. CDR1 is SGHTA, CDR2 FQGNSA, per germline. The CDR3 totals 16 residues. The junction had 3 bases not matched to a gene; V was cut back by 1 base and J by 4 bases. CDR3 bases: TGTGCCAGCAGCTTAGGGCTAGCGGGAGTCACCGGGGAGCTGTTTTTT. Translated: CASSLGLAGVTGELFF.

The chain recombines TRBV6-6 with TRBJ1-2, with unresolved D. The CDR3 is 14 residues long. The germline V gene has CDR1 MNHNY and CDR2 SVGAGI (reference sequence). V lost 0 bases and J lost 2, with 7 bases in between. This CDR3 reads CASSYSWQNYGYTF. The CDR3 nucleotides read TGTGCCAGCAGTTACTCGTGGCAGAACTATGGCTACACCTTC.

The rearrangement uses TRBV29-1 and TRBJ2-2, with D perhaps matching TRBD1 (6 bases). V lost 3 bases, J lost 1 base, and 12 bases lay in between. This CDR3 spans 15 amino acids. Germline lookup yields CDR1 SQVTM and CDR2 ANQGSEA. The chain's CDR3 is CSVDPGTLNTGELFF. The CDR3 DNA follows: TGCAGCGTTGACCCCGGGACACTGAACACCGGGGAGCTGTTTTTT.